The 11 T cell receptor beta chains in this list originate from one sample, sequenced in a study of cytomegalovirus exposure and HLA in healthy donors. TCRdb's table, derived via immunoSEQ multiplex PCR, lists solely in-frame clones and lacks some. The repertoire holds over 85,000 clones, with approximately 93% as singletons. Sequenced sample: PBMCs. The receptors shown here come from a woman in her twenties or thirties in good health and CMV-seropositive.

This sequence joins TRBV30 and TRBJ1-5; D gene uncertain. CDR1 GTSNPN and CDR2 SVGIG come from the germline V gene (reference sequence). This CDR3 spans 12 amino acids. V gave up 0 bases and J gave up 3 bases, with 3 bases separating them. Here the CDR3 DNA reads TGTGCCTGGAGTGTACTCAATCAGCCCCAGCATTTT. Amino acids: CAWSVLNQPQHF.

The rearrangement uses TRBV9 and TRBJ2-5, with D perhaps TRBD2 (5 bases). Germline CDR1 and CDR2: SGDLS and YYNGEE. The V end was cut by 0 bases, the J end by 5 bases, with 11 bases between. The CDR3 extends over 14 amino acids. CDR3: CASSVDTGRETQYF. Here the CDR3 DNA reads TGTGCCAGCAGCGTAGACACGGGAAGGGAGACCCAGTACTTC.

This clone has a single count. CDR3: CASSLGTYNEQFF. The CDR3 nucleotides are TGTGCCAGCAGTTTAGGGACTTACAATGAGCAGTTCTTC. The chain is built from TRBV28 and TRBJ2-1; possible D gene TRBD2, 6 bases. Germline-derived CDR1 and CDR2 are MDHEN and SYDVKM. This CDR3 has 13 residues. V was shortened by 2 bases and J by 4 bases, with 6 bases between the two germline ends.

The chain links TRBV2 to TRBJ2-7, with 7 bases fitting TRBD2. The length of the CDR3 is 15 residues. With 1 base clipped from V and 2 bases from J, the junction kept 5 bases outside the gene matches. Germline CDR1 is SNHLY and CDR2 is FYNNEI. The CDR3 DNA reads TGTGCCAGCAGTGAAGGACTAGCAGTAACCTACGAGCAGTACTTC. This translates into CASSEGLAVTYEQYF.

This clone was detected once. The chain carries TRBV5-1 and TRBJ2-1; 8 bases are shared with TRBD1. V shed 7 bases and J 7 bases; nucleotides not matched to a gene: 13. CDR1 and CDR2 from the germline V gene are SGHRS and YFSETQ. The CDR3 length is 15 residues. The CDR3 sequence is CASARGVQGGNEQFF. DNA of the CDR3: TGCGCCAGCGCGAGAGGGGTACAGGGGGGTAATGAGCAGTTCTTC.

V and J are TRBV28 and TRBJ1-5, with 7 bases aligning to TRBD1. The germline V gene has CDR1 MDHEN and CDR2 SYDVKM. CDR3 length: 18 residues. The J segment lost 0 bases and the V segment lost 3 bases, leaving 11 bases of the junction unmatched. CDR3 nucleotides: TGTGCCAGCAGTTTCAGGCAGGGGGTTCTTAATAGCAATCAGCCCCAGCATTTT. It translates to CASSFRQGVLNSNQPQHF.

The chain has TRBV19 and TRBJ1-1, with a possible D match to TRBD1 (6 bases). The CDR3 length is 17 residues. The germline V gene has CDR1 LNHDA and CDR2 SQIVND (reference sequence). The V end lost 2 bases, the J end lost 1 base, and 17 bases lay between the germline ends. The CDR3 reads CASSIYPRQVPNTEAFF. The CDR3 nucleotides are TGTGCCAGTAGTATATATCCCCGACAGGTTCCGAACACTGAAGCTTTCTTT. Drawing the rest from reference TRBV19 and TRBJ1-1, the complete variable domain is DGGITQSPKYLFRKEGQNVTLSCEQNLNHDAMYWYRQDPGQGLRLIYYSQIVNDFQKGDIAEGYSVSREKKESFPLTVTSAQKNPTAFYLCASSIYPRQVPNTEAFFGQGTRLTVV.

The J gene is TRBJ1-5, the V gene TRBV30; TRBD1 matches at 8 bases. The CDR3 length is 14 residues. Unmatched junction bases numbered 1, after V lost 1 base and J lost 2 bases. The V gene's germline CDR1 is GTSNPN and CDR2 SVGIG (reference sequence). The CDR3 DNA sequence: TGTGCCTGGAGTGCGGGACAGGGCAATCAGCCCCAGCATTTT. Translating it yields CAWSAGQGNQPQHF.

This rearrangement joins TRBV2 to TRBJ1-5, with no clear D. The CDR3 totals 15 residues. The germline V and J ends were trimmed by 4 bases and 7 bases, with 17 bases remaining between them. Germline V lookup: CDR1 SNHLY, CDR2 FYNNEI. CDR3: CASSAAGSGGQPQHF. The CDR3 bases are TGTGCCAGCAGTGCCGCGGGGAGCGGCGGGCAGCCCCAGCATTTT.

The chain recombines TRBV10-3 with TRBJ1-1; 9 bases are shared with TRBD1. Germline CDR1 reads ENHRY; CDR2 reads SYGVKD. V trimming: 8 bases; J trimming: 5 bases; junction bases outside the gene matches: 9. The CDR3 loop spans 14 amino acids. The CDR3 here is CAIGETGGETEAFF. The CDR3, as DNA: TGTGCCATCGGGGAGACAGGGGGAGAGACTGAAGCTTTCTTT.

The CDR3, as DNA: TGTGCCAGCAGCGGGGGGGGACGCTGGTCGGAGACCCAGTACTTC. Protein product: CASSGGGRWSETQYF. The chain is built from TRBV9 and TRBJ2-5; 7 positions match TRBD2. Losses at the gene ends were 3 bases for V and 5 bases for J; bases not matched to a gene: 10. This CDR3 region has 15 residues. Germline loops: CDR1 SGDLS, CDR2 YYNGEE.